Detailed here is one T cell receptor (beta chain). This entry belongs to a study of T cell responses to AZD1222 COVID-19 vaccine. V dropped 5 bases and J dropped 4 bases, with 9 bases sitting between them. Germline V gene lookup returns CDR1 SEHNR and CDR2 FQNEAQ (reference sequence). The CDR3 loop spans 13 amino acids. The data were produced by immunoSEQ multiplex PCR, yet TCRdb's version contains in-frame clones alone and is incomplete. The table lists approximately 110,000 clones, roughly 90% of them singletons. V is TRBV7-9 and J is TRBJ2-1; no clear D. The sequencing used peripheral blood, collected 28 days after the second AZD1222 dose. The TCR originated in an adult who received the AZD1222 COVID-19 vaccine. CDR3 nucleotide sequence: TGTGCCAGCAGCGATACAGCTTACAATGAGCAGTTCTTC. It codes for CASSDTAYNEQFF.